This is a list of T cell receptor beta chains from one sample in a study of blood T cell repertoires in COVID-19. The repertoire was sequenced with immunoSEQ multiplex PCR; TCRdb's copy has only in-frame clones and lacks some. The repertoire holds approximately 220,000 clones, more than 75% seen once, with around 3% in the top ten. The sample taken for sequencing was peripheral blood. These receptors came from a man between 45 and 60 years old who had recovered from COVID-19. The CDR3 runs from the conserved cysteine through the conserved F or W. The D gene is left open where the match is weak. A clone size is listed for some rows: how often the clone was seen (once, few, many), or a class if it is expanded.

DNA,CDR3,J,V,size,D
TGCGCCAGCAGGAGACAGGGGCGCTCTGGAAACACCATATATTTT,CASRRQGRSGNTIYF,TRBJ1-3,TRBV10-1,-,TRBD1
TGTGCCAGCAGCCCAGGACAGGGGTATTCACCCCTCCACTTT,CASSPGQGYSPLHF,TRBJ1-6,TRBV5-6,-,TRBD1
TGTGCCAGTAGTGCCTGGACAGGGGCGAGCAATCAGCCCCAGCATTTT,CASSAWTGASNQPQHF,TRBJ1-5,TRBV19,-,TRBD1
TGTGCCAGCAGTTTATGGGGGACAGTTCGAAACACTGAAGCTTTCTTT,CASSLWGTVRNTEAFF,TRBJ1-1,TRBV27,once,TRBD1
TGTGCCAGCAGCCAAAATCTTATCGGTGAGCAGTACTTC,CASSQNLIGEQYF,TRBJ2-7,TRBV3-1/TRBV3-2,few,-
TGTGCCAGCAGCTTGGCCGGCAGGCTATTTATGAACACTGAAGCTTTCTTT,CASSLAGRLFMNTEAFF,TRBJ1-1,TRBV5-6,-,-
TGCGCCAGCAGCTTGGTTGAGGGGTGGAACAGGGGCCCTAACACTGAAGCTTTCTTT,CASSLVEGWNRGPNTEAFF,TRBJ1-1,TRBV5-1,-,TRBD1
TGCAGCGTTGCTTACGACAGGGCCTCCTACGAGCAGTACTTC,CSVAYDRASYEQYF,TRBJ2-7,TRBV29-1,-,TRBD1
TGTGCCAGCAGTTCGCCGGGACTAGCGAGTTCTGAGCAGTTCTTC,CASSSPGLASSEQFF,TRBJ2-1,TRBV27,-,TRBD2
TGTGCCAGCAGCTTAGGAGTAGCCTACGAGCAGTACTTC,CASSLGVAYEQYF,TRBJ2-7,TRBV7-6,-,-
TGTGCCAGCAGTCTACCTCCTAGCGGGAGGTTGCTAGATACGCAGTATTTT,CASSLPPSGRLLDTQYF,TRBJ2-3,TRBV28,few,TRBD2
TGTGCCAGCAGTCCTAGGACAGGGAATGGCTACACCTTC,CASSPRTGNGYTF,TRBJ1-2,TRBV27,-,TRBD1
TGTGCCAGCAGTGTACAGTACTACGAGCAGTACTTC,CASSVQYYEQYF,TRBJ2-7,TRBV2,-,-
TGTGCCACCAGCAGAGAAAGCGGCAGAACCCAGTACTTC,CATSRESGRTQYF,TRBJ2-5,TRBV15,-,-
TGTGCCAGCAGTAATAGCGGGAGTGGGACAGATACGCAGTATTTT,CASSNSGSGTDTQYF,TRBJ2-3,TRBV28,-,TRBD2
TGTGCCAGCAGCTGGGGGACAGGGGGCTTCGAGCAGTACTTC,CASSWGTGGFEQYF,TRBJ2-7,TRBV9,-,TRBD1
TGTGCCAGCAGTGAAGCCCCTTTCGGTGGCGGAGTACAAGAGACCCAGTACTTC,CASSEAPFGGGVQETQYF,TRBJ2-5,TRBV6-1,once,-
TGTGCCAGCTCACCACTGAGGGACACTGAAGCTTTCTTT,CASSPLRDTEAFF,TRBJ1-1,TRBV18,few,-
TGTGCCAGCTCCCCAAAGGAAGTGGACAGGAACACAGATACGCAGTATTTT,CASSPKEVDRNTDTQYF,TRBJ2-3,TRBV18,-,TRBD1
TGTGCCAGCAGCTCAGCAGGGGCCCCGGAGACCCAGTACTTC,CASSSAGAPETQYF,TRBJ2-5,TRBV9,-,-
TGTGCCAGCTCACCGCTAGGTACGGGTTCCTACGAGCAGTACTTC,CASSPLGTGSYEQYF,TRBJ2-7,TRBV18,-,-
TGTGCCATCAGGAAACAGGGCGAAACCTACGAGCAGTACTTC,CAIRKQGETYEQYF,TRBJ2-7,TRBV10-3,-,-
TGCAGTGCTAGAAGCGAGGGAGGCTACACCTTC,CSARSEGGYTF,TRBJ1-2,TRBV20-1,-,-
TGCGCCAGCAGCTTGACAGCAAACACTGAAGCTTTCTTT,CASSLTANTEAFF,TRBJ1-1,TRBV5-1,-,-
TGTGCCAGCAGCCAAGGAACTAGCGGGAGATACGAGCAGTACTTC,CASSQGTSGRYEQYF,TRBJ2-7,TRBV3-1/TRBV3-2,-,TRBD2
TGTGCCAGCAGCTTAGTCGTTTCACAAGATACGCAGTATTTT,CASSLVVSQDTQYF,TRBJ2-3,TRBV11-2,-,-
TGTGCCAGCAGCCCCGAGGCGGGACGGAGCTCCTATAATTCACCCCTCCACTTT,CASSPEAGRSSYNSPLHF,TRBJ1-6,TRBV3-1/TRBV3-2,-,-
TGTGCCAGCAGGATGAGCTCCTATAATTCACCCCTCCACTTT,CASRMSSYNSPLHF,TRBJ1-6,TRBV6-5,-,-
TGCAGTGCTAGTACCCGGGACAGAAATCAGCCCCAGCATTTT,CSASTRDRNQPQHF,TRBJ1-5,TRBV20-1,-,TRBD1
TGTGCCAGCACCAGCACCGGGGAGCTGTTTTTT,CASTSTGELFF,TRBJ2-2,TRBV12-3/TRBV12-4,once,-
TGCGCCAGCAGTAAAGGACAGGGTATTTACAATGAGCAGTTCTTC,CASSKGQGIYNEQFF,TRBJ2-1,TRBV5-1,-,TRBD1
TGTGCCAGTAGTAAGCGCTCCGGGACAGCTCATCCTGGGGCCAACGTCCTGACTTTC,CASSKRSGTAHPGANVLTF,TRBJ2-6,TRBV19,-,TRBD1
TGTGCCAGCAGCTCAGGGACTAGCGGGAGATGGGATGAGCAGTTCTTC,CASSSGTSGRWDEQFF,TRBJ2-1,TRBV11-3,-,TRBD2
TGTGCCAGCAGCGTCTTACTACGCTCCTACGAGCAGTACTTC,CASSVLLRSYEQYF,TRBJ2-7,TRBV2,-,-
TGTGCCAGCAGCCGTACATCGGCCAAAAACATTCAGTACTTC,CASSRTSAKNIQYF,TRBJ2-4,TRBV27,-,-
TGTGCCAGTAGTCTCGGCGGGACAGGAGATGAGACCCAGTACTTC,CASSLGGTGDETQYF,TRBJ2-5,TRBV19,-,TRBD1
TGTGCCAGTAGTATAGATCTGTCCCTAGGGAGTAATGAGCAGTTCTTC,CASSIDLSLGSNEQFF,TRBJ2-1,TRBV19,once,-
TGTGCCAGCAGCCAATCCCCATACGGGGGGGTCAATCAGCCCCAGCATTTT,CASSQSPYGGVNQPQHF,TRBJ1-5,TRBV3-1/TRBV3-2,-,-
TGTGCCAGCAGCGATCTGGGACAGGGGATGGGCGAAGCTTTCTTT,CASSDLGQGMGEAFF,TRBJ1-1,TRBV5-4,-,TRBD1
TGTGCCAGCAGCCAAGCGACTAGCGGGTTCTATGAGCAGTTCTTC,CASSQATSGFYEQFF,TRBJ2-1,TRBV3-1/TRBV3-2,-,TRBD2
TGCGCCAGCAGCGAATCACAGAACACTGAAGCTTTCTTT,CASSESQNTEAFF,TRBJ1-1,TRBV5-1,medium-sized,-
TGTGCCAGCAGTTTAGTTTACGGGCAAGAGACCCAGTACTTC,CASSLVYGQETQYF,TRBJ2-5,TRBV27,-,-
TGTGCCAGCAGCTTAGTCGGATTTTTGGACAGGGTGAACACTGAAGCTTTCTTT,CASSLVGFLDRVNTEAFF,TRBJ1-1,TRBV11-2,-,TRBD1
TGTGCCAGCAGTTTTTATACCTACGAGCAGTACTTC,CASSFYTYEQYF,TRBJ2-7,TRBV28,-,-
TGTGCCAGCAGTTTATCTTGGGGGCTCGAGCAGTACTTC,CASSLSWGLEQYF,TRBJ2-7,TRBV27,-,-
TGCAGCTCCCGACTGAACACAGATACGCAGTATTTT,CSSRLNTDTQYF,TRBJ2-3,TRBV29-1,once,-
TGTGCCAGCAGTGCGGCCAGGGGATATGGCTACACCTTC,CASSAARGYGYTF,TRBJ1-2,TRBV6-4,-,-
TGTGCCAGCAGTTCCCCGGGACGGTTAGGGGGGACCCAGTACTTC,CASSSPGRLGGTQYF,TRBJ2-5,TRBV27,-,-
TGCGCCAGCAGCTTGGGGGACTCAAACGCCTATGGCTACACCTTC,CASSLGDSNAYGYTF,TRBJ1-2,TRBV5-1,-,-
TGTGCCAGCAGCTTAGGAGGGAGCCACTACAATGAGCAGTTCTTC,CASSLGGSHYNEQFF,TRBJ2-1,TRBV7-2,-,-
TGTGCCAGCAGTCGGCAGGGAAAGACTGAGCAGTTCTTC,CASSRQGKTEQFF,TRBJ2-1,TRBV27,-,-
TGTGCCAGCAGCACAACCGGGACAGGGAGTGAAAAACTGTTTTTT,CASSTTGTGSEKLFF,TRBJ1-4,TRBV5-6,once,TRBD1
TGTGCCAGTAGTATGGGAACAGGGCGTCTTCAGCCCCAGCATTTT,CASSMGTGRLQPQHF,TRBJ1-5,TRBV19,-,-
TGTGCCAGCAGCCCCAGACGGACAGGACCGAACACTGAAGCTTTCTTT,CASSPRRTGPNTEAFF,TRBJ1-1,TRBV13,-,TRBD1